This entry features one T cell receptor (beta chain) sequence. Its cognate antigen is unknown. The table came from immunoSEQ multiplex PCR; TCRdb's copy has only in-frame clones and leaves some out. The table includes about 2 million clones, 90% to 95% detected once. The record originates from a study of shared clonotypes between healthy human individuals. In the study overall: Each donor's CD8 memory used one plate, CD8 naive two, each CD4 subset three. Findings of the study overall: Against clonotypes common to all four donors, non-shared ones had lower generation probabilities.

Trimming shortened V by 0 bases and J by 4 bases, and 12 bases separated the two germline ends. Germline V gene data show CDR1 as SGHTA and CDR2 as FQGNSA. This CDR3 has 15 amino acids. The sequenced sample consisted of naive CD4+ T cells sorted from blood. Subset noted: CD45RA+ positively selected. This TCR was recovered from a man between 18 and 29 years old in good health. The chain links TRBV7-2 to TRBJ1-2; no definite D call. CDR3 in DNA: TGTGCCAGCAGCTTAGCGCACCGGGCCCCCTATGGCTACACCTTC. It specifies CASSLAHRAPYGYTF.